Given below is one T cell receptor (beta chain) in context. No antigen is known for it. PCR used 60 Vbeta primers and 13 Jbeta primers. TCRdb's table, derived via immunoSEQ multiplex PCR, lists solely in-frame clones and lacks some. This repertoire includes 100,000 to 150,000 clones. At the time of sampling, donors were nominally healthy, though unrecorded immune exposures were likely. From germline, CDR1 is MDHEN and CDR2 SYDVKM. The CDR3 covers 15 residues. V was trimmed by 2 bases and J by 1 base, leaving 9 bases between them. The data were obtained in a study of cytomegalovirus exposure and HLA in healthy donors. Study observations and caveats: Later work found that TCR association rates differed between HLA loci; DRB1 had the most and HLA-C the fewest. What was likely a sequencing artifact was a cluster of highly shared sequence variants.

The chain links TRBV28 to TRBJ1-3; tentative D call: TRBD1 (6 bases). This TCR came from a man aged 18 to 35 in good health and CMV-seronegative. The sequenced sample consisted of PBMCs. The CDR3 DNA reads as TGTGCCAGCAGTTTAGTCACAGGGTCTGGAAACACCATATATTTT. It encodes CASSLVTGSGNTIYF. Looking up the rest from reference TRBV28 and TRBJ1-3 gives the full variable domain: DVKVTQSSRYLVKRTGEKVFLECVQDMDHENMFWYRQDPGLGLRLIYFSYDVKMKEKGDIPEGYSVSREKKERFSLILESASTNQTSMYLCASSLVTGSGNTIYFGEGSWLTVV.